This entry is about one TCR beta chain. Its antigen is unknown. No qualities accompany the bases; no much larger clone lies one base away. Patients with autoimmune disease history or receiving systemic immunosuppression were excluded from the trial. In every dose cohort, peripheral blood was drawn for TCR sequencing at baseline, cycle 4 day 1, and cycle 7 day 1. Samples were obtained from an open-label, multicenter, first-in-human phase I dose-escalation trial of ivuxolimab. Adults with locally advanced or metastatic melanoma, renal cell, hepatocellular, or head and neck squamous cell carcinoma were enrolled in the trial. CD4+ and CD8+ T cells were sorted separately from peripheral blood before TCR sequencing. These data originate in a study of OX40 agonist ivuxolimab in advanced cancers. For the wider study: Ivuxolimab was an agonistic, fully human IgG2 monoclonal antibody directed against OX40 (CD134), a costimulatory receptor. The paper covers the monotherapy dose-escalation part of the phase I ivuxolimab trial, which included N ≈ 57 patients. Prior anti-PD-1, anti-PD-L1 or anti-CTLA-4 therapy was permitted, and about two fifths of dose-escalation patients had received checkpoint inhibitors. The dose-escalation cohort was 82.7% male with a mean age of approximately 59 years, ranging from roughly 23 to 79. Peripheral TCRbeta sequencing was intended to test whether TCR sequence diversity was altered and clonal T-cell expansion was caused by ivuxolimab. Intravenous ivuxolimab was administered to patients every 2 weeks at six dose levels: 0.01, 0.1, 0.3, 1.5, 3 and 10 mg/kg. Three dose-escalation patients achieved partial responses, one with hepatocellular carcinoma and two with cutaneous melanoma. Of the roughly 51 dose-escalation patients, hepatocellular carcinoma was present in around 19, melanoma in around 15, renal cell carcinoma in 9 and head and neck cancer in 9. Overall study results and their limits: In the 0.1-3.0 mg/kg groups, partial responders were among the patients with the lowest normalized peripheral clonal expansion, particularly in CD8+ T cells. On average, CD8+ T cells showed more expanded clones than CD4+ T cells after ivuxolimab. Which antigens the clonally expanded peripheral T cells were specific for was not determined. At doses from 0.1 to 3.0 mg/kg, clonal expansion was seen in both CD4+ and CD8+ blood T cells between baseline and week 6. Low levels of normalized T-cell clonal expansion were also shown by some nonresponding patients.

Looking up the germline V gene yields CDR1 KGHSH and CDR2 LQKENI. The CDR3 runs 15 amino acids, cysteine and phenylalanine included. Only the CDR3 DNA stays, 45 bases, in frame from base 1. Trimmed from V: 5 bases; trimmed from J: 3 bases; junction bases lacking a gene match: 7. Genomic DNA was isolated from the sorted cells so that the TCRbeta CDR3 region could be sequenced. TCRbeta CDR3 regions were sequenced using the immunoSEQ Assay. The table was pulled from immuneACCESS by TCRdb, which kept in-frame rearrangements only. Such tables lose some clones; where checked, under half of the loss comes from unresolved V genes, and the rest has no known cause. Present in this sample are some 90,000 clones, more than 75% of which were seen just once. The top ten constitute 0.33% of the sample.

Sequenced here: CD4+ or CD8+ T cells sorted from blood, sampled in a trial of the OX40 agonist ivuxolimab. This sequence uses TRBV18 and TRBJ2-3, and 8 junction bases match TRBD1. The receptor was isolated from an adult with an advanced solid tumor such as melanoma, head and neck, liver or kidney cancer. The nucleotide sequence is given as TGTGCCAGCTCAAGCAGACAGGGGAGGACAGATACGCAGTATTTT. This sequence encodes CASSSRQGRTDTQYF.